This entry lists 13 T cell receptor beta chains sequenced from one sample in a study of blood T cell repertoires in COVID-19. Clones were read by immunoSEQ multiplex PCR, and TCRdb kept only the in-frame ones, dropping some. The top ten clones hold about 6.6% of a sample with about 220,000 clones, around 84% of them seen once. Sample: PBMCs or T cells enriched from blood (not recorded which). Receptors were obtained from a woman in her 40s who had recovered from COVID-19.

CDR3 in DNA: TGTGCCAGCAGCTTACCGGACAAGACCTACGAGCAGTACTTC. Translated, it gives CASSLPDKTYEQYF. This chain connects TRBV7-9 to TRBJ2-7; perhaps TRBD1 as D (5 bases). Germline CDR1 SEHNR, CDR2 FQNEAQ (reference sequence). The CDR3 extends over 14 amino acids. V lost 2 bases, J lost 2 bases, and 10 bases lay in between.

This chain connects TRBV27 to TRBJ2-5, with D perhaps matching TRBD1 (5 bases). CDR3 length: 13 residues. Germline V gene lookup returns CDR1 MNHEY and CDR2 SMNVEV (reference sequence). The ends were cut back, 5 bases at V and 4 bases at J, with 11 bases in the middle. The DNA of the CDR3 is TGTGCCAGCAGTCCAAGGACACTAGAGACCCAGTACTTC. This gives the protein CASSPRTLETQYF.

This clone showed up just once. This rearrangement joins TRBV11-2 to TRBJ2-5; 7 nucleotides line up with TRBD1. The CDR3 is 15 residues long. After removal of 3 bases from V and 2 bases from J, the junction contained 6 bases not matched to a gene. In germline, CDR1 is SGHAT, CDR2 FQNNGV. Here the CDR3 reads CASSFGQVVQETQYF. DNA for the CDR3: TGTGCCAGCAGCTTTGGACAGGTAGTTCAAGAGACCCAGTACTTC.

CDR3 DNA sequence: TGCGCCAGCAGCTTGGTGCCAGGTCCAACCGAGCAGTACTTC. It is translated as CASSLVPGPTEQYF. The V gene is TRBV5-1, the J gene TRBJ2-7; D unresolved. CDR1 SGHRS and CDR2 YFSETQ come from the germline V gene. Trimming pared 0 bases from V and 6 bases from J, leaving 13 bases between. This CDR3 is 14 amino acids long.

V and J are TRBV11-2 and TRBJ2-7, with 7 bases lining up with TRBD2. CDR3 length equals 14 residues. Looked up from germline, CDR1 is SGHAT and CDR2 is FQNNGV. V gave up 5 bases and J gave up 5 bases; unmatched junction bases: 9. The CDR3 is CASSPSGIGHEQYV. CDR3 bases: TGTGCCAGCAGCCCGAGCGGGATCGGCCACGAGCAGTACGTC.

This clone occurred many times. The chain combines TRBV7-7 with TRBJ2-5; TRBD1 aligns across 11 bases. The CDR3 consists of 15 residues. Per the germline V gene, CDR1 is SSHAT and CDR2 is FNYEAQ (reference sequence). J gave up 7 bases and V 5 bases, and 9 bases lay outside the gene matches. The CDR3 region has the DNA TGTGCCAGCAGCCGGGACAGGGGGTCCATTGGGACCCAGTACTTC. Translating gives CASSRDRGSIGTQYF.

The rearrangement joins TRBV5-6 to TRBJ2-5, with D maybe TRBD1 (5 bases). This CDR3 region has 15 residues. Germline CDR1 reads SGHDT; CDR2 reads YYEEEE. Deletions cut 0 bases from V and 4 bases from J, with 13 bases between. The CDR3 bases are TGTGCCAGCAGCTTGGGTTTTACAGGCCGAGAGACCCAGTACTTC. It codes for CASSLGFTGRETQYF.

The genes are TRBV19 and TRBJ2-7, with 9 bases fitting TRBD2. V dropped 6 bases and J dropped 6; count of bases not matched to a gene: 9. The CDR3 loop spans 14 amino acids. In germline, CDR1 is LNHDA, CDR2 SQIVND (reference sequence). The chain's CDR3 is CASSASGIGSEQYF. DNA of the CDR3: TGTGCCAGTAGCGCTAGCGGGATCGGGTCCGAGCAGTACTTC.

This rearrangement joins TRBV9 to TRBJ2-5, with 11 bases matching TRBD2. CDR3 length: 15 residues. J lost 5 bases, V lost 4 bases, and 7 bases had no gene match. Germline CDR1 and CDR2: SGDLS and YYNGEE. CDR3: CASSLSGRGGETQYF. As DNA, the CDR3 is TGTGCCAGCAGCCTTAGCGGGAGGGGAGGGGAGACCCAGTACTTC.

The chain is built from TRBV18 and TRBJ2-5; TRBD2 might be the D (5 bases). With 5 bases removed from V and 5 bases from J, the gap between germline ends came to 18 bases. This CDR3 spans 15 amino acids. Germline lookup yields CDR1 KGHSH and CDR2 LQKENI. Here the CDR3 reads CASSDGKGSMETQYF. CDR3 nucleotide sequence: TGTGCCAGCTCAGACGGGAAGGGATCGATGGAGACCCAGTACTTC.

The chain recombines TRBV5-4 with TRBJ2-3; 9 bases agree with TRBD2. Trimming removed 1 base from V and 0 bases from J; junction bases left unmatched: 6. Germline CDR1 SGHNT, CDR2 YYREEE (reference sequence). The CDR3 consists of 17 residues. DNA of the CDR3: TGTGCCAGCAGCTTGCCCGGGACTAGCATTAGCACAGATACGCAGTATTTT. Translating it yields CASSLPGTSISTDTQYF.

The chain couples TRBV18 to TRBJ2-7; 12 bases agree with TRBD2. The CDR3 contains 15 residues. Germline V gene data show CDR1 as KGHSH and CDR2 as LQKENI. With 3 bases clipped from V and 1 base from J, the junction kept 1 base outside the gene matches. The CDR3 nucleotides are TGTGCCAGCTCACCGACTAGCGGGAGTTCCTACGAGCAGTACGTC. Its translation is CASSPTSGSSYEQYV.

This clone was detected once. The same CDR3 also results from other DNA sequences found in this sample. The CDR3 protein is CASSEEREETQYF. The CDR3, as DNA: TGTGCCAGCAGTGAAGAGCGGGAGGAGACCCAGTACTTC. The chain links TRBV6-1 to TRBJ2-5; 8 bases fit TRBD2. The CDR3 extends over 13 amino acids. The germline CDR1 and CDR2 sequences are MNHNS and SASEGT. The ends lost 1 base at V and 5 bases at J; junction bases unmatched: 0.